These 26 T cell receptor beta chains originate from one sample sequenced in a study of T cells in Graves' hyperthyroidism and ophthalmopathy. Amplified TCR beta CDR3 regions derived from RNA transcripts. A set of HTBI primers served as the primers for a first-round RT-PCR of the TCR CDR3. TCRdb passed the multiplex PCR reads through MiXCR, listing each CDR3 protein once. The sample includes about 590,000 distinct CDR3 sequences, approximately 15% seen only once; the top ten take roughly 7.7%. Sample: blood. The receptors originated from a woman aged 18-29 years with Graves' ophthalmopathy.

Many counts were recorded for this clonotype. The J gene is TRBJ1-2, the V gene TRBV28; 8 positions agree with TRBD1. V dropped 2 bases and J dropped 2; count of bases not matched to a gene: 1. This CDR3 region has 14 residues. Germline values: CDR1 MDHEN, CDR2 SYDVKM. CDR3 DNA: TGTGCCAGCAGTTTAGACAGGGGAAACTATGGCTACACCTTC. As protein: CASSLDRGNYGYTF.

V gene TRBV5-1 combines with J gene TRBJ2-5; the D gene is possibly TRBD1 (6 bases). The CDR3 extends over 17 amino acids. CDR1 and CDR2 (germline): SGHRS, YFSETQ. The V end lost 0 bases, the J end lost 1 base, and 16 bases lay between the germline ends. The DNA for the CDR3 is TGCGCCAGCAGCTTGGCTCCTAACAGGGATTCCCAAGAGACCCAGTACTTC. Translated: CASSLAPNRDSQETQYF.

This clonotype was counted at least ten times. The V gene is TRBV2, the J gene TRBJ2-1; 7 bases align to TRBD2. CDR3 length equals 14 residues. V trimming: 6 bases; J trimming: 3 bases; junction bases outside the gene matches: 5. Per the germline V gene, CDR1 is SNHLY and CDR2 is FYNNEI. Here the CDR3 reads CASRGAGLYNEQFF. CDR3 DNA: TGTGCCAGCAGGGGAGCGGGGCTCTACAATGAGCAGTTCTTC.

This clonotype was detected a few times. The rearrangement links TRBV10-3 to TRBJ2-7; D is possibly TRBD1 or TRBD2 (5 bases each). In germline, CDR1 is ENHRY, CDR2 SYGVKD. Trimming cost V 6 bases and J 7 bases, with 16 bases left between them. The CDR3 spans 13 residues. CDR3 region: CAIRGLGVEEQYF. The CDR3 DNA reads TGTGCCATCAGGGGTTTGGGGGTTGAAGAGCAGTACTTC.

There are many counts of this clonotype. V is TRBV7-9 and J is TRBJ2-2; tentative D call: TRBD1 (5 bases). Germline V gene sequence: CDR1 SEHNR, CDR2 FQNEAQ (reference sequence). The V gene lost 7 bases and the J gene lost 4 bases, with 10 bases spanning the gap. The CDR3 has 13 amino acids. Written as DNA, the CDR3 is TGTGCCAGCATCCTAAGGGGCACCGGGGAGCTGTTTTTT. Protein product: CASILRGTGELFF.

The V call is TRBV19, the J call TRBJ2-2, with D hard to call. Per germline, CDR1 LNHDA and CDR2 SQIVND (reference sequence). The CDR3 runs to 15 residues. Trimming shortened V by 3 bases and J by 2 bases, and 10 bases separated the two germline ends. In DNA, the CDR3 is TGTGCCAGTAGTATGGGTCAGCTTAACACCGGGGAGCTGTTTTTT. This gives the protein CASSMGQLNTGELFF.

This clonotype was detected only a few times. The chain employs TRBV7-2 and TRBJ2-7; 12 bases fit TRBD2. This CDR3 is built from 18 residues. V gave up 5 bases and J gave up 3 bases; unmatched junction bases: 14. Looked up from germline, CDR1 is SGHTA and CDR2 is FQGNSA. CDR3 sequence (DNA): TGTGCCAGCAGCGGGGGGGGTCGACTAGCGGGAGTACTCTACGAGCAGTACTTC. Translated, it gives CASSGGGRLAGVLYEQYF.

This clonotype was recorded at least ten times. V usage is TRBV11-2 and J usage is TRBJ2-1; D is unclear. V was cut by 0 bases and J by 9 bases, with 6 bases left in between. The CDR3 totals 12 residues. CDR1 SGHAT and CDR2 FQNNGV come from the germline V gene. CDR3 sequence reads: CASSLEVGEQFF. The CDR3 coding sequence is TGTGCCAGCAGCTTAGAAGTCGGTGAGCAGTTCTTC.

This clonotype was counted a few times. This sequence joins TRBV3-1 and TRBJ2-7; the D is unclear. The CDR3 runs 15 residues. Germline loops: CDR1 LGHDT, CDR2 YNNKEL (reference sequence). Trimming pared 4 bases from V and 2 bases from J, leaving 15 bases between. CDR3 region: CASSPRSLDTYEQYF. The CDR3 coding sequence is TGTGCCAGCAGCCCAAGGTCCCTAGACACCTACGAGCAGTACTTC.

The CDR3 here is CASSLRQGIGYEQFF. The CDR3 bases are TGTGCCAGCAGCCTCAGACAGGGTATAGGGTATGAGCAGTTCTTC. This chain joins TRBV7-9 and TRBJ2-1; TRBD1 matches at 7 bases. The CDR3 runs to 15 residues. V shed 5 bases, J shed 8 bases, and the junction held 12 bases outside the gene matches. Germline CDR1 reads SEHNR; CDR2 reads FQNEAQ (reference sequence).

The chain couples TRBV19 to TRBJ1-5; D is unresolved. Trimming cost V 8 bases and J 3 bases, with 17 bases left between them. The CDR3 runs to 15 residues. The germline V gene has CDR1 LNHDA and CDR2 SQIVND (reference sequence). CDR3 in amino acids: CASEGRGSSNQPQHF. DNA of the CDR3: TGTGCCAGTGAGGGTCGGGGATCGTCCAATCAGCCCCAGCATTTT.

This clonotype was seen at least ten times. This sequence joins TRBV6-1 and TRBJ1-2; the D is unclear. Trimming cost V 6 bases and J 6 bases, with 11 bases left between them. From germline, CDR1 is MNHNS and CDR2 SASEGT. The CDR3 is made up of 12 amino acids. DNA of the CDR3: TGTGCCAGCAGCCAGAACAGAAATGGCTACACCTTC. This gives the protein CASSQNRNGYTF.

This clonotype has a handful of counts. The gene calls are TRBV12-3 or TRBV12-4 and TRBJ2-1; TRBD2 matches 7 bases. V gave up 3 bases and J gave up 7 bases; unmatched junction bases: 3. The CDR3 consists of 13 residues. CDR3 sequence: CASSLSSGNEQFF. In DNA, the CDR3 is TGTGCCAGCAGTTTGTCTAGCGGTAATGAGCAGTTCTTC.

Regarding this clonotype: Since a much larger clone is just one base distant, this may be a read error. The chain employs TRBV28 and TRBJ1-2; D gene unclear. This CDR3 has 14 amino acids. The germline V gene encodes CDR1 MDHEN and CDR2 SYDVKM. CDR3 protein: CSTSPAEGLGGYTF. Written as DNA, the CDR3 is TGTTCCACCAGCCCCGCGGAAGGGTTGGGCGGCTACACCTTC.

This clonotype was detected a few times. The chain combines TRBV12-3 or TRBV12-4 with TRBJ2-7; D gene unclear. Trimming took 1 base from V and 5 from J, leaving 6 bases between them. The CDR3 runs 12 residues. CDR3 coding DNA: TGTGCCAGCAGTTTAGTGTCCAACGAGCAGTACTTC. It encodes CASSLVSNEQYF.

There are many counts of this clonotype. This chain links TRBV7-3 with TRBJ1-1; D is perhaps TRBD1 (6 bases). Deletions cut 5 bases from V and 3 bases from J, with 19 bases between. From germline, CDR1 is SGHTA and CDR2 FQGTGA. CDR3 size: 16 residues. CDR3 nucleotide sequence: TGTGCCAGCAGCCCCGCGGGGGGCGGTGGGGACACTGAAGCTTTCTTT. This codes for CASSPAGGGGDTEAFF.

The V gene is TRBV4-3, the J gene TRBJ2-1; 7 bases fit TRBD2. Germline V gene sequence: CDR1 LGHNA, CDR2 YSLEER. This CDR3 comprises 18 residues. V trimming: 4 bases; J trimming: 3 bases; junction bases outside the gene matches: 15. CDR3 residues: CASSRGPTSVRNYNEQFF. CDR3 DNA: TGCGCCAGCAGCCGGGGACCCACTAGCGTAAGAAACTACAATGAGCAGTTCTTC.

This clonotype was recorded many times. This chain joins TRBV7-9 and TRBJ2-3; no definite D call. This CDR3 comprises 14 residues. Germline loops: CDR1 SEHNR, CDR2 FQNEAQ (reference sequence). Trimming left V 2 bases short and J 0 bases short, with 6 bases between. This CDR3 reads CASSLSQSTDTQYF. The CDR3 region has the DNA TGTGCCAGCAGCTTAAGCCAAAGCACAGATACGCAGTATTTT.

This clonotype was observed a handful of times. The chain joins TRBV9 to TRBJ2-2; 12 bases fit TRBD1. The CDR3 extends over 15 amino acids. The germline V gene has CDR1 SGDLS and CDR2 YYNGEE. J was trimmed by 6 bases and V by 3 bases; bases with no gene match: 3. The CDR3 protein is CASSAGTGGSGELFF. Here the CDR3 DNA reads TGTGCCAGCAGCGCCGGGACAGGGGGCTCCGGGGAGCTGTTTTTT.

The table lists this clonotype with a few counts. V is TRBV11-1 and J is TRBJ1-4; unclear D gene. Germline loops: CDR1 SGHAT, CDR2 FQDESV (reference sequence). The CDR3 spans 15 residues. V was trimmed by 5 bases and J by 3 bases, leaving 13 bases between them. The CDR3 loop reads CASSQETSANEKLFF. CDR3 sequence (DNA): TGTGCCAGCAGCCAGGAAACTTCTGCTAATGAAAAACTGTTTTTT.

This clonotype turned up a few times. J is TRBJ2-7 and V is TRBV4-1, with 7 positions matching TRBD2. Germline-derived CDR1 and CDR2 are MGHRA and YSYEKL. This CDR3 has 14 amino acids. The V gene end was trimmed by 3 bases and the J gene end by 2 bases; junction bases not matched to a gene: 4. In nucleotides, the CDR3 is TGCGCCAGCAGCCAGGCGGGAGATACCTACGAGCAGTACTTC. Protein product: CASSQAGDTYEQYF.

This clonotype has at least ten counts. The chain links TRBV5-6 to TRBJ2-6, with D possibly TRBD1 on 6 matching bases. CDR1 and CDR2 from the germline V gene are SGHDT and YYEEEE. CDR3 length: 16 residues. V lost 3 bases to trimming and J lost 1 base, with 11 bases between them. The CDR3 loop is CASSSTGKSGANVLTF. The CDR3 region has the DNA TGTGCCAGCAGCTCCACAGGGAAGTCTGGGGCCAACGTCCTGACTTTC.

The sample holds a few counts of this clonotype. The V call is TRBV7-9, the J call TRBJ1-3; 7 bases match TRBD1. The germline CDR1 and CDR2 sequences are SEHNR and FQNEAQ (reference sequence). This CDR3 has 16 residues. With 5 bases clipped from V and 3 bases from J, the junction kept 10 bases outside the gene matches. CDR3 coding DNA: TGTGCCAGCAGCACAAACGCGGGACAGCTTGGAAACACCATATATTTT. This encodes CASSTNAGQLGNTIYF.

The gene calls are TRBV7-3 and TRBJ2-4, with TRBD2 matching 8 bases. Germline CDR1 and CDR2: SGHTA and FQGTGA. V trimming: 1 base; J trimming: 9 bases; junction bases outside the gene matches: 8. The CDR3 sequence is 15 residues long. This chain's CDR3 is CASSLMHRAGGIQYF. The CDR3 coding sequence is TGTGCCAGCAGCTTAATGCACAGGGCGGGAGGCATTCAGTACTTC.

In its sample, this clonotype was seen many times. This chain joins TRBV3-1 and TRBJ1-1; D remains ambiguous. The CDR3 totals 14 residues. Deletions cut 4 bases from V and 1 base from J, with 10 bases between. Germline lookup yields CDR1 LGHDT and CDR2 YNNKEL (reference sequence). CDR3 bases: TGTGCCAGCAGCCTAACGACACGGAACACTGAAGCTTTCTTT. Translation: CASSLTTRNTEAFF.

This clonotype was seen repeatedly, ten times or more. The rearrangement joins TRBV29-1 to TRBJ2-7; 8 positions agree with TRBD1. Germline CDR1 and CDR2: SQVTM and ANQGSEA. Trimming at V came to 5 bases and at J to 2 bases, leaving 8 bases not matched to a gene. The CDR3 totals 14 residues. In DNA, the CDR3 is TGCAGCGTTACGGACTTGGGACAGGCCTACGAGCAGTACTTC. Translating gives CSVTDLGQAYEQYF.